The present T cell receptor (beta chain) was sequenced within a study of cytomegalovirus exposure and HLA in healthy donors. TCRdb's copy holds only in-frame clones and misses some; the assay was immunoSEQ multiplex PCR. The table includes about 140,000 clones, roughly 93% detected once. Study-wide results and limits: The investigators catalogued 150 to 200 TCR beta chains as cytomegalovirus-associated. Most TCR sequences proved rare, with some public TCRs found in many donors.

A remark on this clone: Antigen unknown.

V was cut by 1 base and J by 6 bases, with 9 bases left in between. This CDR3 contains 13 residues. Germline lookup yields CDR1 SGHTA and CDR2 FQGNSA. The sequencing sample was made of PBMCs. This receptor was taken from a man younger than 30 in good health and CMV-seropositive. V usage is TRBV7-2 and J usage is TRBJ1-2; no firm D call. CDR3 in amino acids: CASSLVGPDGYTF. CDR3 DNA sequence: TGTGCCAGCAGCTTAGTGGGCCCTGATGGCTACACCTTC.